This record concerns one TCR beta chain sequence. From blood CD8+ and CD4+ T cells, the TCR beta chain was sequenced. Included as multiple sclerosis controls were treatment-naive patients who had stable or active relapsing-remitting disease. Both CD4+ and CD8+ T cells were negatively isolated, and TEMRA cells underwent FACS enrichment. The V gene's germline CDR1 is KGHSH and CDR2 LQKENI. There are 13 residues in the CDR3. V lost 3 bases, J lost 8 bases, and 13 bases lay in between. RNA amounts of roughly 0.45 to 1 ug underwent reverse transcription with random hexamers. Amplification of the TCR beta CDR3 was carried out by immunoSEQ multiplex PCR, which spanned a total of 54 Vbeta and 13 Jbeta segments. TCRdb re-called the immunoSEQ multiplex PCR reads with MiXCR, one entry per CDR3 protein. The data hold a few hundred thousand distinct CDR3 sequences, with 95% observed a single time. The entry originates in a study of CD8 T cells in Susac syndrome.

The sequencing sample was made of CD4+ T cells from PBMCs. The rearrangement joins TRBV18 to TRBJ1-2; D might be TRBD1 (5 bases). The origin of this receptor is a human donor with multiple sclerosis. The CDR3 nucleotides are TGTGCCAGCTCACCTCGGGTAGGGGAAGGCTACACCTTC. It translates to CASSPRVGEGYTF.